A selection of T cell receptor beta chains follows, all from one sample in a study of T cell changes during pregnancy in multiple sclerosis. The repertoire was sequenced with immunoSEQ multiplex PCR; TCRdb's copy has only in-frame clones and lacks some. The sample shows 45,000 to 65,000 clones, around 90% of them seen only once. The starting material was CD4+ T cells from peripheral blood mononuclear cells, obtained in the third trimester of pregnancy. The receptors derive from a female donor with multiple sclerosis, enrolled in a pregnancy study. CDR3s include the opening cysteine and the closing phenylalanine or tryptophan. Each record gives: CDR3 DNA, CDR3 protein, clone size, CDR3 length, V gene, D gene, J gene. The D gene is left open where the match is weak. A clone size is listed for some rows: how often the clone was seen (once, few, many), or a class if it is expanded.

DNA: TGTGCCAGCAGCTTAGGAGGGACTAGCAGGGAGACCCAGTACTTC
CDR3: CASSLGGTSRETQYF
size: NA
length: 15
V: TRBV7-2
D: TRBD2
J: TRBJ2-5

DNA: TGCGCCAGCAGCCACACAGGGTCGGATGAAAAACTGTTTTTT
CDR3: CASSHTGSDEKLFF
size: NA
length: 14
V: TRBV4-1
D: NA
J: TRBJ1-4

DNA: TGTGCCAGCAGCCAGGGGGGCTACGAGCAGTACTTC
CDR3: CASSQGGYEQYF
size: once
length: 12
V: TRBV14
D: NA
J: TRBJ2-7

DNA: TGCGCCAGCAGTCACAGGGACGGACTAGGCAATGAGCAGTTCTTC
CDR3: CASSHRDGLGNEQFF
size: NA
length: 15
V: TRBV5-1
D: NA
J: TRBJ2-1

DNA: TGTGCCAGCAGCTTCAGCCTAGCAGGAAACGAGCAGTACTTC
CDR3: CASSFSLAGNEQYF
size: NA
length: 14
V: TRBV11-2
D: NA
J: TRBJ2-7

DNA: TGTGCCAGCAGCAGCGACAGGTTGGCCTACGAGCAGTACTTC
CDR3: CASSSDRLAYEQYF
size: NA
length: 14
V: TRBV5-6
D: NA
J: TRBJ2-7

DNA: TGTGCCAGCAGCTTGGGACAGGGAGGTAACACTGAAGCTTTCTTT
CDR3: CASSLGQGGNTEAFF
size: NA
length: 15
V: TRBV7-3
D: TRBD1
J: TRBJ1-1

DNA: TGTGCCAGCAGCCAAGAGTTGGGGACACCGAACACTGAAGCTTTCTTT
CDR3: CASSQELGTPNTEAFF
size: NA
length: 16
V: TRBV14
D: NA
J: TRBJ1-1

DNA: TGTGCCAGCGGGGGGGCGTATAATTCACCCCTCCACTTT
CDR3: CASGGAYNSPLHF
size: NA
length: 13
V: TRBV7-3
D: NA
J: TRBJ1-6

DNA: TGTGCCAGCAGCACAGGGTCTGGAAACACCATATATTTT
CDR3: CASSTGSGNTIYF
size: NA
length: 13
V: TRBV6-6
D: NA
J: TRBJ1-3

DNA: TGTGCCAGCAGTGGTGGAGGACCACGTGGAGAAAAACTGTTTTTT
CDR3: CASSGGGPRGEKLFF
size: NA
length: 15
V: TRBV6-1
D: NA
J: TRBJ1-4

DNA: TGTGCCAGCAGCTTAGTGGGGCTAGCGGGGCAAGAGACCCAGTACTTC
CDR3: CASSLVGLAGQETQYF
size: NA
length: 16
V: TRBV7-2
D: TRBD2
J: TRBJ2-5

DNA: TGTGCCAGCTCACCACCGTCTCGGGGGGGGCCAGGCGAGCAGTACTTC
CDR3: CASSPPSRGGPGEQYF
size: NA
length: 16
V: TRBV18
D: TRBD2
J: TRBJ2-7

DNA: TGTGCCAGCAGCTTTGGGTCCCGCGGGGGCAATACCTACAATGAGCAGTTCTTC
CDR3: CASSFGSRGGNTYNEQFF
size: NA
length: 18
V: TRBV11-2
D: NA
J: TRBJ2-1

DNA: TGCGCCAGCAGCCCGGGACTAGCGGGGTTCTACGAGCAGTACTTC
CDR3: CASSPGLAGFYEQYF
size: NA
length: 15
V: TRBV5-1
D: TRBD2
J: TRBJ2-7

DNA: TGTGCCAGCAGTTCAATCCGACTAGCGGGGGGCCCTAGCACAGATACGCAGTATTTT
CDR3: CASSSIRLAGGPSTDTQYF
size: few
length: 19
V: TRBV27
D: TRBD2
J: TRBJ2-3

DNA: TGTGCCAGCAGCTTAGACGGGGGGGCGCAAGAGACCCAGTACTTC
CDR3: CASSLDGGAQETQYF
size: NA
length: 15
V: TRBV7-9
D: TRBD2
J: TRBJ2-5

DNA: TGTGCCAGCAGCGCGGGACAGGTACTAACTGGAAACACCATATATTTT
CDR3: CASSAGQVLTGNTIYF
size: few
length: 16
V: TRBV2
D: TRBD1
J: TRBJ1-3

DNA: TGTGCCAGCAGTGAATTGTGGCCTGGACAGGGATCCTATGGCTACACCTTC
CDR3: CASSELWPGQGSYGYTF
size: once
length: 17
V: TRBV25-1
D: TRBD1
J: TRBJ1-2

DNA: TGTGCCAGCTGCTTGGCGGGGGGGCAAGAGACCCAGTACTTC
CDR3: CASCLAGGQETQYF
size: NA
length: 14
V: TRBV2
D: TRBD2
J: TRBJ2-5

DNA: TGCAGCGTTGAAGCTCTGGCGGGGGGAGGCGGGGAGCTGTTTTTT
CDR3: CSVEALAGGGGELFF
size: NA
length: 15
V: TRBV29-1
D: TRBD2
J: TRBJ2-2

DNA: TGTGCCAGCAGCTCATACCGGGACAGGGAGGGCCGCATATCTCAGCCCCAGCATTTT
CDR3: CASSSYRDREGRISQPQHF
size: NA
length: 19
V: TRBV7-8
D: TRBD1
J: TRBJ1-5

DNA: TGTGCATGGAACCAGCGGGCCGAGGCCCAGCATTTT
CDR3: CAWNQRAEAQHF
size: NA
length: 12
V: TRBV30
D: NA
J: TRBJ1-5

DNA: TGTGCCAGCAGCCCGCCGGGACAGGGGTACAATGAGCAGTTCTTC
CDR3: CASSPPGQGYNEQFF
size: NA
length: 15
V: TRBV7-9
D: TRBD1
J: TRBJ2-1

DNA: TGTGCCAGCAGTGAGAGGGGGCTTGAAAAACTGTTTTTT
CDR3: CASSERGLEKLFF
size: NA
length: 13
V: TRBV6-1
D: TRBD1
J: TRBJ1-4

DNA: TGCGCCAGCAGTCAATCGCCCCCCCTGACAGGGAGTCGAGAGACCCAGTACTTC
CDR3: CASSQSPPLTGSRETQYF
size: NA
length: 18
V: TRBV23-1
D: TRBD1
J: TRBJ2-5

DNA: TGTGCCAGCAGTTACGGGACACCCCTCCCGAACACTGAAGCTTTCTTT
CDR3: CASSYGTPLPNTEAFF
size: NA
length: 16
V: TRBV7-9
D: NA
J: TRBJ1-1

DNA: TGTGCCAGCAGCCAAGCCCTCGGACTAGATCGAGAGACCCAGTACTTC
CDR3: CASSQALGLDRETQYF
size: NA
length: 16
V: TRBV4-2
D: TRBD2
J: TRBJ2-5

DNA: TGTGCCAGCAGCGAGAGGGGGGGACGGCAGACAGATACGCAGTATTTT
CDR3: CASSERGGRQTDTQYF
size: NA
length: 16
V: TRBV9
D: NA
J: TRBJ2-3

DNA: TGTGCCAGCAGGTTCCGGCAGGGGGCGAATCAGCCCCAGCATTTT
CDR3: CASRFRQGANQPQHF
size: NA
length: 15
V: TRBV6-1
D: TRBD1
J: TRBJ1-5

DNA: TGTGCCAGCAGTATCGGTCAGGGAGGTAACTATGGCTACACCTTC
CDR3: CASSIGQGGNYGYTF
size: NA
length: 15
V: TRBV6-1
D: NA
J: TRBJ1-2

DNA: TGTGCCAGCAGCTCATTATATCCCACCTTAGCGGGGGGCACAGATACGCAGTATTTT
CDR3: CASSSLYPTLAGGTDTQYF
size: once
length: 19
V: TRBV7-3
D: TRBD2
J: TRBJ2-3